Following are 5 T cell receptor beta chains from one sample sequenced in a study of blood T cell repertoires in COVID-19. Sequenced by immunoSEQ multiplex PCR; TCRdb stores in-frame clones only, minus some. The sample has tens of thousands of clones; approximately 86% are singletons. Sequencing was performed on peripheral blood. The receptor set was obtained from a man in his 60s with acute or convalescent COVID-19.

V and J are TRBV29-1 and TRBJ2-7, with TRBD1 matching over 10 bases. The CDR3 has 14 amino acids. Trimming took 4 bases from V and 4 from J; bases not matched to a gene: 7. Germline loops: CDR1 SQVTM, CDR2 ANQGSEA. The CDR3 is CSVGFGTGVYEQYF. The CDR3 DNA sequence: TGCAGCGTTGGTTTCGGGACAGGGGTTTACGAGCAGTACTTC.

The genes are TRBV9 and TRBJ2-7; perhaps TRBD2 as D (6 bases). The germline CDR1 and CDR2 sequences are SGDLS and YYNGEE. Trimming removed 4 bases at V and 3 bases at J, with 17 bases between. The CDR3 covers 15 residues. Here the CDR3 reads CASSPGEGGGYEQYF. In nucleotides, the CDR3 is TGTGCCAGCAGCCCGGGGGAAGGTGGAGGCTACGAGCAGTACTTC.

The CDR3 sequence is CASSPFGQDRPFHNEQFF. For the CDR3, the DNA is TGTGCCAGCTCCCCCTTTGGACAGGACAGACCTTTCCACAATGAGCAGTTCTTC. This chain joins TRBV18 and TRBJ2-1; TRBD1 matches at 7 bases. V trimming: 6 bases; J trimming: 5 bases; junction bases outside the gene matches: 19. The CDR3 covers 18 residues. Germline CDR1 is KGHSH and CDR2 is LQKENI.

V is TRBV4-1 and J is TRBJ2-7; D possibly corresponds to TRBD1 (6 bases). Between the trimmed V and J ends, which lost 1 base and 3 bases, there was a span of 10 bases. CDR3 length: 14 residues. Germline CDR1 is MGHRA and CDR2 is YSYEKL. The CDR3 DNA reads as TGCGCCAGCAGCCAAGGGACAGCTTTCTACGAGCAGTACTTC. It is translated as CASSQGTAFYEQYF.

This sequence joins TRBV27 and TRBJ2-1; 7 nucleotides match TRBD2. V gave up 0 bases and J gave up 0 bases; unmatched junction bases: 2. This CDR3 spans 16 amino acids. From germline, CDR1 is MNHEY and CDR2 SMNVEV (reference sequence). The CDR3 DNA reads as TGTGCCAGCAGTTTATCTGGCGGGAGCTCCTACAATGAGCAGTTCTTC. This codes for CASSLSGGSSYNEQFF.